The 8 T cell receptor beta chains presented below share a single source sample, sequenced in a study of blood T cells in healthy people across ages. Through a sample-barcoded 5' primer and a J-beta primer mix, a second PCR was run for about 6 to 11 cycles. TCRdb reanalysed the 5' RACE reads using MiXCR and keeps one entry per CDR3 protein. The sample records approximately 900,000 distinct CDR3 sequences, roughly 50% being singletons. Sequencing was carried out using blood. These TCRs come from a man aged 25 to 40 in good health.

For this clonotype: This may stem from a read error, because a much larger clone lies one nucleotide away. V is TRBV6-1 and J is TRBJ1-1; TRBD1 might be the D (5 bases). Germline V lookup: CDR1 MNHNS, CDR2 SASEGT. This CDR3 has 16 residues. The CDR3 loop is CVSRRGSQQMNTEAFF. The DNA of the CDR3 is TGTGTCAGCAGGAGGGGCAGCCAACAGATGAACACTGAAGCTTTCTTT.

The rearrangement uses TRBV3-1 and TRBJ2-1; 7 bases line up with TRBD2. The CDR3 sequence is 17 residues long. J gave up 5 bases and V 0 bases, and 10 bases lay outside the gene matches. CDR1 and CDR2 from the germline V gene are LGHDT and YNNKEL (reference sequence). The CDR3 spells CASSQDPGTTANNEQFF. For the CDR3, the DNA is TGTGCCAGCAGCCAAGATCCTGGGACTACGGCCAACAATGAGCAGTTCTTC.

V usage is TRBV20-1 and J usage is TRBJ2-5; D is possibly TRBD2 (7 bases). This CDR3 comprises 14 residues. Germline values: CDR1 DFQATT, CDR2 SNEGSKA (reference sequence). Deletions cut 3 bases from V and 4 bases from J, with 15 bases between. The CDR3 here is CSARKGGGSETQYF. The CDR3, as DNA: TGCAGTGCTAGGAAGGGGGGGGGATCAGAGACCCAGTACTTC.

V is TRBV6-6 and J is TRBJ1-2, with D perhaps TRBD1 (5 bases). The CDR3 totals 12 residues. Germline lookup yields CDR1 MNHNY and CDR2 SVGAGI (reference sequence). V lost 8 bases and J 4 bases, leaving 11 bases between the germline ends. CDR3 sequence: CASVTGSYGYTF. The CDR3 DNA is TGTGCCAGCGTCACAGGTAGCTATGGCTACACCTTC.

This clonotype has more than one count but fewer than ten. The rearrangement joins TRBV4-2 to TRBJ1-6; no clear D gene. Trimming cost V 3 bases and J 7 bases, with 10 bases left between them. This CDR3 spans 14 amino acids. Germline assignment: CDR1 LGHNA and CDR2 YNFKEQ. The CDR3 sequence: CASSQDGQNSPLHF. DNA for the CDR3: TGTGCCAGCAGCCAGGACGGTCAGAATTCACCCCTCCACTTT.

The chain is built from TRBV12-5 and TRBJ2-2; D gene uncertain. Trimming shortened V by 5 bases and J by 0 bases, and 4 bases separated the two germline ends. The CDR3 consists of 13 residues. Looked up from germline, CDR1 is LGHNT and CDR2 is FRNRAP. The CDR3 loop is CASGPANTGELFF. Here the CDR3 DNA reads TGTGCTAGTGGTCCCGCGAACACCGGGGAGCTGTTTTTT.

This chain joins TRBV4-3 and TRBJ2-1; D gene unclear. Germline CDR1 reads LGHNA; CDR2 reads YSLEER. The CDR3 contains 12 residues. V was shortened by 4 bases and J by 9 bases, with 10 bases between the two germline ends. CDR3 in amino acids: CASSPPSVEQFF. The CDR3 DNA reads TGCGCCAGCAGCCCCCCTTCCGTTGAGCAGTTCTTC.

The chain joins TRBV27 to TRBJ1-1; TRBD1 matches at 8 bases. V dropped 5 bases and J dropped 5; count of bases not matched to a gene: 13. The CDR3 is 16 amino acids. Germline lookup yields CDR1 MNHEY and CDR2 SMNVEV (reference sequence). The CDR3 DNA reads as TGTGCCAGCAGTGCCCAGACAGGGGCATTGAGGACTGAAGCTTTCTTT. Translated: CASSAQTGALRTEAFF.